This T cell receptor (beta chain) was sequenced during a study of blood T cell repertoires in COVID-19. Study at large: COVID-19 samples, acute and convalescent, were from the United States, Italy and Spain. Nucleic acid was either cDNA or gDNA, and it came from T cells, B-cell-depleted T cells, or PBMCs.

Germline V lookup: CDR1 SGDLS, CDR2 YYNGEE. This CDR3 contains 16 residues. Trimming took 0 bases from V and 2 from J, leaving 13 bases between them. Authors' analysis steps: From reference gene primer amplification, estimates of nucleated cell counts were derived. The method was immunoSEQ multiplex PCR; TCRdb's version includes in-frame clones alone and lacks a portion of them. V and J calls and clone size are copied from that table; D and trimming were computed from the DNA. The sample lists some 83,000 clones; more than 75% were seen once. The gene calls are TRBV9 and TRBJ2-3; TRBD1 might be the D (6 bases). The sequencing sample was made of peripheral blood. The TCR comes from a man in his fifties with active COVID-19. The CDR3 loop is CASSVAPRGSTDTQYF. The CDR3 coding sequence is TGTGCCAGCAGCGTAGCCCCAAGGGGGTCCACAGATACGCAGTATTTT.